In its sample, the clone carrying this TCR beta chain was seen many times. Authors of the study amplified TCR beta CDR3 regions from RNA transcripts. HTBI primers drove first-round RT-PCR of the TCR CDR3. Each CDR3 protein gets one entry after TCRdb re-called the multiplex PCR reads with MiXCR. The data show 300,000 to 400,000 distinct CDR3 sequences, around 14% seen once. The source of the sample is a study of T cells in Graves' hyperthyroidism and ophthalmopathy. This CDR3 is built from 13 residues. V gave up 6 bases and J gave up 7 bases, with 13 bases separating them. What was sequenced was blood. The V call is TRBV12-3 or TRBV12-4, the J call TRBJ2-1; no clear D. The sequence was collected from a woman aged 55-70 years with Graves' hyperthyroidism. Here the CDR3 reads CASRERELNEQFF. CDR3 coding DNA: TGTGCCAGCAGGGAAAGAGAGTTGAATGAGCAGTTCTTC.